This entry lists 7 T cell receptor beta chains sequenced from one sample in a study of early T cells in non-severe SARS-CoV-2 infection. TCRdb independently ran MiXCR on the 5' RACE reads; one entry per CDR3 protein. This table holds some 87,000 distinct CDR3 sequences, around 13% found once. Sequencing was done on a sample of whole blood. These receptors were obtained from an adult who was a healthcare worker with PCR-confirmed SARS-CoV-2 infection or an uninfected control (not recorded which).

This clonotype showed up just a few times. This chain links TRBV7-9 with TRBJ1-4; 8 bases fit TRBD1. Germline CDR1 SEHNR, CDR2 FQNEAQ (reference sequence). The junction had 8 bases not matched to a gene; V was cut back by 8 bases and J by 6 bases. The CDR3 length is 14 residues. CDR3 sequence (DNA): TGTGCCAGCGGAGAGGACAGGGTTGATGAAAAACTGTTTTTT. This codes for CASGEDRVDEKLFF.

The gene calls are TRBV29-1 and TRBJ1-1; a possible D gene is TRBD1 (5 bases). Germline CDR1 and CDR2: SQVTM and ANQGSEA. The V end was cut by 4 bases, the J end by 7 bases, with 10 bases between. The CDR3 contains 11 residues. CDR3 in amino acids: CSVGGSYEAFF. The DNA for the CDR3 is TGCAGCGTTGGGGGCAGCTATGAAGCTTTCTTT. The full variable domain, completed using reference TRBV29-1 and TRBJ1-1, is SAVISQKPSRDICQRGTSLTIQCQVDSQVTMMFWYRQQPGQSLTLIATANQGSEATYESGFVIDKFPISRPNLTFSTLTVSNMSPEDSSIYLCSVGGSYEAFFGQGTRLTVV.

The chain recombines TRBV6-1 with TRBJ2-6; no clear D gene. Germline loops: CDR1 MNHNS, CDR2 SASEGT. Trimming removed 6 bases at V and 0 bases at J, with 9 bases between. The CDR3 sequence is 15 residues long. CDR3 sequence (DNA): TGTGCCAGCAGCCAGAAGAGCTCTGGGGCCAACGTCCTGACTTTC. This codes for CASSQKSSGANVLTF.

This clonotype was detected many times. J is TRBJ2-7 and V is TRBV7-9, with D perhaps TRBD1 (6 bases). CDR3 length equals 13 residues. V shed 4 bases and J shed 2 bases, with 9 bases lying between them. CDR1 and CDR2 (germline): SEHNR, FQNEAQ (reference sequence). In nucleotides, the CDR3 is TGTGCCAGCAGCTCGGGACAAACCTACGAGCAGTACTTC. The encoded protein is CASSSGQTYEQYF.

The chain couples TRBV19 to TRBJ1-6; D gene ambiguous. The CDR3 is 13 residues long. V was pared by 8 bases and J by 5 bases, with 10 bases between. Germline V gene sequence: CDR1 LNHDA, CDR2 SQIVND (reference sequence). CDR3 sequence (DNA): TGTGCCAGTGGCATTACGGATAATTCACCCCTCCACTTT. It specifies CASGITDNSPLHF.

This clonotype appeared many times. The gene calls are TRBV5-5 and TRBJ1-2; a possible D gene is TRBD1 (5 bases). V was cut by 4 bases and J by 2 bases, with 18 bases left in between. CDR3 length equals 16 residues. The germline V gene has CDR1 SGHKS and CDR2 YYEKEE (reference sequence). The CDR3 DNA reads TGTGCCAGCAGCCCTGAGGGGCGTCGGGGGAACTATGGCTACACCTTC. Translated, it gives CASSPEGRRGNYGYTF.

This clonotype was seen ten or more times. Mismatch with germline at one junction end may stem from a read error. The J gene is TRBJ2-7, the V gene TRBV7-2; 9 nucleotides match TRBD2. This CDR3 is built from 15 residues. From germline, CDR1 is SGHTA and CDR2 FQGNSA. CDR3 coding DNA: TGTGCCAGCAGCGTAGCGGGGACTAGCAACTACGAGCAGTACTTC. Translating gives CASSVAGTSNYEQYF.